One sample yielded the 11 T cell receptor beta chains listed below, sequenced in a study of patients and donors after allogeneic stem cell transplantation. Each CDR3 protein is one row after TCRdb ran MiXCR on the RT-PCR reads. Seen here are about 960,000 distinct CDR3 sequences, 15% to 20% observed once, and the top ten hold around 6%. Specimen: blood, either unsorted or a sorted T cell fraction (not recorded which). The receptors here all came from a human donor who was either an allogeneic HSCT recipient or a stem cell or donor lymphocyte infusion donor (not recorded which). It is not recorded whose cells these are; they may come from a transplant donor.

CDR3 sequence reads: CASSLDVGGQTNTEAFF. The CDR3 DNA is TGTGCCAGCAGCTTAGATGTTGGCGGGCAGACGAACACTGAAGCTTTCTTT. V and J are TRBV7-2 and TRBJ1-1; D ambiguous. Trimming took off 1 base at V and 1 base at J, with 16 bases between the two ends. This CDR3 spans 17 amino acids. From germline, CDR1 is SGHTA and CDR2 FQGNSA. Looking up the rest from reference TRBV7-2 and TRBJ1-1 gives the full variable domain: GAGVSQSPSNKVTEKGKDVELRCDPISGHTALYWYRQSLGQGLEFLIYFQGNSAPDKSGLPSDRFSAERTGGSVSTLTIQRTQQEDSAVYLCASSLDVGGQTNTEAFFGQGTRLTVV.

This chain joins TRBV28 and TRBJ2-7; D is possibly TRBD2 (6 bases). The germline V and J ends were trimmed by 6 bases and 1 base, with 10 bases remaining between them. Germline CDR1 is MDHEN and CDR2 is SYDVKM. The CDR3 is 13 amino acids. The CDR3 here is CASRGGISYEQYF. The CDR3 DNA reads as TGTGCCAGCAGGGGCGGGATTTCCTACGAGCAGTACTTC.

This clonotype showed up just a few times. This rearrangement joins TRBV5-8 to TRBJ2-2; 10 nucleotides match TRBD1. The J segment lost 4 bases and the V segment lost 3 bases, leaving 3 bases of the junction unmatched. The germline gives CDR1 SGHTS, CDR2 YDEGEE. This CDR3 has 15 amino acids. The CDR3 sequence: CASSSRDRGTGELFF. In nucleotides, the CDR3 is TGTGCCAGCAGCTCCCGGGACAGGGGCACCGGGGAGCTGTTTTTT.

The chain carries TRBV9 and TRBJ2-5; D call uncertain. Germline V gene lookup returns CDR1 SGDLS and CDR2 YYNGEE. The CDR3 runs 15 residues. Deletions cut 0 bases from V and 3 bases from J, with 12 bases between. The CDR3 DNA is TGTGCCAGCAGCGTAGCCCCAGTCCGGGAAGAGACCCAGTACTTC. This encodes CASSVAPVREETQYF. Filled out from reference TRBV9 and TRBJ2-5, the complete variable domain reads DSGVTQTPKHLITATGQRVTLRCSPRSGDLSVYWYQQSLDQGLQFLIQYYNGEERAKGNILERFSAQQFPDLHSELNLSSLELGDSALYFCASSVAPVREETQYFGPGTRLLVL.

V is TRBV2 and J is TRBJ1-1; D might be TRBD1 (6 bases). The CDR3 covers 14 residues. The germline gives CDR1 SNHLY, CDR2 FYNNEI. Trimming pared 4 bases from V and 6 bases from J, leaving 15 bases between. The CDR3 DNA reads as TGTGCCAGCAGTGCTACGACAGGTGGGTCTGAAGCTTTCTTT. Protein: CASSATTGGSEAFF.

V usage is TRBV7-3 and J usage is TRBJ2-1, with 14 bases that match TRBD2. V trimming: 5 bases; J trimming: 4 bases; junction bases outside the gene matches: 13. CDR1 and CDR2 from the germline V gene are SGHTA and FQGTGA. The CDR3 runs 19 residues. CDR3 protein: CASSPDPTSGRAAYNEQFF. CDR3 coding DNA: TGTGCCAGCAGCCCCGACCCGACTAGCGGGAGGGCCGCTTACAATGAGCAGTTCTTC.

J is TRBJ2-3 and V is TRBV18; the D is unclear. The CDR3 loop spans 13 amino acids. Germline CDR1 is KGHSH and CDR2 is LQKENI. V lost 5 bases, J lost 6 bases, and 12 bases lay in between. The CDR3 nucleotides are TGTGCCAGCTCATATTCGCGATTGGATACGCAGTATTTT. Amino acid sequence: CASSYSRLDTQYF.

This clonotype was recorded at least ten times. The CDR3 sequence: CASSPWTGREAFF. CDR3 DNA: TGTGCCAGCAGCCCATGGACAGGACGTGAAGCTTTCTTT. V and J are TRBV7-2 and TRBJ1-1, with 7 bases lining up with TRBD1. Per germline, CDR1 SGHTA and CDR2 FQGNSA. J gave up 7 bases and V 5 bases, and 7 bases lay outside the gene matches. The CDR3 sequence is 13 residues long.

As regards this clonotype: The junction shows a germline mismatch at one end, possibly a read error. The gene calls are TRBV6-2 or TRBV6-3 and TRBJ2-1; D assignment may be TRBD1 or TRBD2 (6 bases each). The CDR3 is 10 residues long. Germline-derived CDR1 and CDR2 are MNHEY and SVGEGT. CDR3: CAVGGGGLIF. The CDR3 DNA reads TGTGCCGTTGGTGGAGGGGGGTTGATCTTC.

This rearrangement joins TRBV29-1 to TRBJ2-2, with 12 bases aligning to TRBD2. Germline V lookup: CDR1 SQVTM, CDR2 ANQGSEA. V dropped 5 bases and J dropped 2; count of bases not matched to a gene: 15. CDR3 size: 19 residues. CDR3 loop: CSVPLRGLAGGRNTGELFF. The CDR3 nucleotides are TGCAGCGTTCCCCTAAGGGGGCTAGCGGGAGGGAGAAACACCGGGGAGCTGTTTTTT.

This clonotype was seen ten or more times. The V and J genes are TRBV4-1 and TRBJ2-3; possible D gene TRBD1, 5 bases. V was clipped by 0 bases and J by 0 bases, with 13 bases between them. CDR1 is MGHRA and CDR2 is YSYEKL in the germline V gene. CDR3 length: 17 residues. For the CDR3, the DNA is TGCGCCAGCAGCCAAGAAAGGAGCAGGGCTAGCACAGATACGCAGTATTTT. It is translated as CASSQERSRASTDTQYF.